Detailed here is one TCR beta chain. What it binds is not known. The data were obtained in a study of cytomegalovirus exposure and HLA in healthy donors. Study-level findings and limits: Among TCR beta chains, those listed as cytomegalovirus-associated numbered roughly 150. As confirmed in vitro, three CMV-associated chains were specific for CMV antigens.

Measured with immunoSEQ multiplex PCR; TCRdb has only the in-frame clones, and not every one. The sample consists of roughly 180,000 clones, approximately 80% of them appearing once. In germline, CDR1 is MNHEY, CDR2 SMNVEV (reference sequence). V lost 3 bases and J lost 5; bases outside the gene matches: 8. The CDR3 is 15 amino acids. The chain combines TRBV27 with TRBJ2-3, with TRBD2 matching over 7 bases. The source is a man in his late teens or twenties in good health and CMV-seropositive. Sequencing input: PBMCs. CDR3 residues: CASSFLRELGDTQYF. CDR3 DNA sequence: TGTGCCAGCAGTTTTCTGCGGGAGCTTGGAGATACGCAGTATTTT.